This passage covers 24 T cell receptor beta chains from one sample sequenced in a study of T cell repertoires in cytomegalovirus infection. Each CDR3 protein gets one entry after TCRdb re-called the reads with MiXCR. This table holds some 220,000 distinct CDR3 sequences, 6.5% found once. The sequenced sample was PBMCs. The receptors here all came from a human donor in good health (CMV status not recorded). Some clones in this sample may be carry-over from other donors' samples.

This clonotype was seen a few times. The chain uses TRBV12-5 and TRBJ1-5; 7 bases align to TRBD1. Per the germline V gene, CDR1 is LGHNT and CDR2 is FRNRAP. The CDR3 spans 19 residues. The ends lost 5 bases at V and 0 bases at J; junction bases unmatched: 16. The CDR3 bases are TGTGCTAGTGGTCCTGCCCTGACAGGGTGGTCCGATAGCAATCAGCCCCAGCATTTT. It translates to CASGPALTGWSDSNQPQHF.

This clonotype was counted ten times or more. The V gene is TRBV19, the J gene TRBJ1-1; D is unresolved. V lost 1 base, J lost 1 base, and 4 bases lay in between. The germline gives CDR1 LNHDA, CDR2 SQIVND (reference sequence). This CDR3 is built from 13 residues. As DNA, the CDR3 is TGTGCCAGTAGTATAGCGAGGAACACTGAAGCTTTCTTT. Its protein is CASSIARNTEAFF. Supplemented by reference TRBV19 and TRBJ1-1, the full variable domain reads DGGITQSPKYLFRKEGQNVTLSCEQNLNHDAMYWYRQDPGQGLRLIYYSQIVNDFQKGDIAEGYSVSREKKESFPLTVTSAQKNPTAFYLCASSIARNTEAFFGQGTRLTVV.

This clonotype was observed at least ten times. The genes are TRBV18 and TRBJ1-2, with a weak D call TRBD1 (5 bases). Germline V gene lookup returns CDR1 KGHSH and CDR2 LQKENI. V was shortened by 3 bases and J by 4 bases, with 12 bases between the two germline ends. The CDR3 loop spans 14 amino acids. The CDR3 sequence is CASSPRGEGYGYTF. The CDR3 coding sequence is TGTGCCAGCTCACCGCGAGGGGAAGGCTATGGCTACACCTTC.

This clonotype was observed many times. V usage is TRBV6-2 or TRBV6-3 and J usage is TRBJ1-5, with 9 bases matching TRBD1. CDR3 length: 19 residues. V gave up 2 bases and J gave up 0 bases; unmatched junction bases: 11. The germline gives CDR1 MNHEY, CDR2 SVGEGT. The CDR3 nucleotides are TGTGCCAGCAGTTACCTATCGGCGGGACAGGGATATAGCAATCAGCCCCAGCATTTT. This sequence encodes CASSYLSAGQGYSNQPQHF.

This clonotype was recorded many times. The chain couples TRBV11-2 to TRBJ2-2; 8 bases agree with TRBD2. Germline-derived CDR1 and CDR2 are SGHAT and FQNNGV. The CDR3 consists of 16 residues. After removal of 5 bases from V and 0 bases from J, the junction contained 5 bases not matched to a gene. CDR3 residues: CASSSPGLANTGELFF. The CDR3 DNA reads TGTGCCAGCAGCAGCCCGGGACTAGCGAACACCGGGGAGCTGTTTTTT. The full variable domain, its missing parts supplied by reference TRBV11-2 and TRBJ2-2, is EAGVAQSPRYKIIEKRQSVAFWCNPISGHATLYWYQQILGQGPKLLIQFQNNGVVDDSQLPKDRFSAERLKGVDSTLKIQPAKLEDSAVYLCASSSPGLANTGELFFGEGSRLTVL.

This clonotype came up a few times. The genes are TRBV29-1 and TRBJ1-2, with a tentative D call TRBD1 (6 bases). The germline V gene has CDR1 SQVTM and CDR2 ANQGSEA. There are 12 residues in the CDR3. V lost 6 bases to trimming and J lost 4 bases, with 12 bases between them. CDR3 sequence: CSVLQGSYGYTF. The CDR3 coding sequence is TGCAGCGTATTACAGGGTTCCTATGGCTACACCTTC.

This clonotype was seen ten or more times. The chain combines TRBV2 with TRBJ2-2; TRBD1 matches at 9 bases. The CDR3 has 13 amino acids. With V trimmed by 10 bases and J by 2 bases, 2 bases remained unmatched. Germline assignment: CDR1 SNHLY and CDR2 FYNNEI. DNA of the CDR3: TGTGCCAAACAGGGGGCTAACACCGGGGAGCTGTTTTTT. Translated: CAKQGANTGELFF.

At least ten counts were recorded for this clonotype. V is TRBV7-2 and J is TRBJ1-2; D may be TRBD1 (6 bases). V dropped 2 bases and J dropped 6 bases, with 7 bases sitting between them. This CDR3 comprises 12 residues. Looked up from germline, CDR1 is SGHTA and CDR2 is FQGNSA. CDR3 sequence: CASSLNRDGYTF. In DNA, the CDR3 is TGTGCCAGCAGCTTAAACAGGGATGGCTACACCTTC.

This clonotype came up a few times. In DNA, the CDR3 is TGTGCCAGCAGTTCCAGGGACAGGGGTTCCTACGAGCAGTACTTC. Residues: CASSSRDRGSYEQYF. The J gene is TRBJ2-7, the V gene TRBV2, with 10 bases aligning to TRBD1. The CDR3 is 15 amino acids. V trimming: 5 bases; J trimming: 1 base; junction bases outside the gene matches: 5. Germline CDR1 reads SNHLY; CDR2 reads FYNNEI.

This clonotype has a count of ten or more. The chain has TRBV7-2 and TRBJ2-2; a weak D match, TRBD1 (7 bases). Trimming took 8 bases from V and 0 from J, leaving 10 bases between them. The CDR3 length is 14 residues. The germline gives CDR1 SGHTA, CDR2 FQGNSA. In DNA, the CDR3 is TGTGCCAGCCCCAGGGGGGCGAACACCGGGGAGCTGTTTTTT. Translation: CASPRGANTGELFF.

This clonotype has at least ten counts. This chain connects TRBV30 to TRBJ1-5; D is unresolved. Per germline, CDR1 GTSNPN and CDR2 SVGIG (reference sequence). The V end lost 3 bases, the J end lost 0 bases, and 9 bases lay between the germline ends. The CDR3 sequence is 14 residues long. In nucleotides, the CDR3 is TGTGCCTGGAGAAAAGGGTTTAGCAATCAGCCCCAGCATTTT. Amino acid sequence: CAWRKGFSNQPQHF.

The rearrangement joins TRBV20-1 to TRBJ2-1; tentatively, D is TRBD2 (7 bases). CDR3 size: 15 residues. Germline V CDR1 and CDR2: DFQATT, SNEGSKA (reference sequence). Trimming pared 6 bases from V and 2 bases from J, leaving 17 bases between. The CDR3 nucleotides read TGCAGTGCCGAGCCCGGGGGGCAAACCTACAATGAGCAGTTCTTC. As protein: CSAEPGGQTYNEQFF.

In its sample, this clonotype was seen many times. The chain links TRBV11-2 to TRBJ2-3; TRBD1 matches 7 bases. The CDR3 runs to 14 residues. The V segment lost 3 bases and the J segment 2 bases; nucleotides outside the gene matches: 2. Germline values: CDR1 SGHAT, CDR2 FQNNGV. CDR3 protein: CASSLDRTTDTQYF. CDR3 sequence (DNA): TGTGCCAGCAGCTTGGACAGGACCACAGATACGCAGTATTTT.

The sample holds many counts of this clonotype. The chain couples TRBV7-2 to TRBJ2-7; TRBD1 is a possible D gene (5 bases). Trimming removed 2 bases at V and 3 bases at J, with 8 bases between. CDR3 size: 13 residues. Germline V gene sequence: CDR1 SGHTA, CDR2 FQGNSA. CDR3 bases: TGTGCCAGCAGCTTAAGACAGATCTACGAGCAGTACTTC. Encoded protein: CASSLRQIYEQYF.

This clonotype appeared many times. The genes are TRBV2 and TRBJ1-6, with D possibly being TRBD1 (5 bases). Germline V lookup: CDR1 SNHLY, CDR2 FYNNEI. Trimming took 6 bases from V and 6 from J, leaving 6 bases between them. CDR3 length: 12 amino acids. CDR3 in amino acids: CASRGLNSPLHF. The CDR3 DNA reads TGTGCCAGCAGGGGGCTTAATTCACCCCTCCACTTT.

This clonotype was found a few times. The gene calls are TRBV14 and TRBJ1-1; 8 positions agree with TRBD1. The J segment lost 4 bases and the V segment lost 8 bases, leaving 3 bases of the junction unmatched. From germline, CDR1 is SGHDN and CDR2 FVKESK. CDR3 length equals 12 residues. The CDR3 sequence: CASSTGGTEAFF. CDR3 coding DNA: TGTGCCAGCTCAACAGGGGGCACTGAAGCTTTCTTT.

This chain connects TRBV6-2 or TRBV6-3 to TRBJ2-1; D is ambiguous. Trimming removed 2 bases from V and 5 bases from J, with 7 bases in between. The CDR3 runs to 13 residues. The germline CDR1 and CDR2 sequences are MNHEY and SVGEGT. The CDR3 is CASSYLRNNEQFF. CDR3 DNA sequence: TGTGCCAGCAGTTACCTACGGAACAATGAGCAGTTCTTC.

This clonotype was counted at least ten times. The V call is TRBV7-2, the J call TRBJ2-7; possibly TRBD1 or TRBD2 for D (5 bases each). V was cut by 1 base and J by 6 bases, with 16 bases left in between. There are 15 residues in the CDR3. From germline, CDR1 is SGHTA and CDR2 FQGNSA. Written as DNA, the CDR3 is TGTGCCAGCAGCTTAGGGGACGCAAGGGCTTCCGAGCAGTACTTC. Translation: CASSLGDARASEQYF.

Many counts were recorded for this clonotype. The chain employs TRBV12-3 or TRBV12-4 and TRBJ2-3; 8 bases fit TRBD1. This CDR3 spans 13 amino acids. The V gene end was trimmed by 7 bases and the J gene end by 6 bases; junction bases not matched to a gene: 6. The CDR3 loop reads CASNLDRADTQYF. The CDR3 DNA is TGTGCCAGCAACCTGGACAGGGCCGATACGCAGTATTTT.

This clonotype was recorded a few times. V is TRBV29-1 and J is TRBJ1-4, with no clear D. Germline CDR1 and CDR2: SQVTM and ANQGSEA. The germline V and J ends were trimmed by 6 bases and 0 bases, with 17 bases remaining between them. This CDR3 is 16 amino acids long. The CDR3 protein is CSVTAVEQATNEKLFF. CDR3 coding DNA: TGCAGCGTAACGGCAGTCGAGCAAGCAACTAATGAAAAACTGTTTTTT.

This clonotype was counted a few times. This chain links TRBV29-1 with TRBJ2-5; 7 bases agree with TRBD1. Trimming at V came to 7 bases and at J to 4 bases, leaving 12 bases not matched to a gene. This CDR3 spans 14 amino acids. Germline loops: CDR1 SQVTM, CDR2 ANQGSEA. The DNA of the CDR3 is TGCAGCGGCCGACAGGGAAGTTCAGGAGAGACCCAGTACTTC. Translation: CSGRQGSSGETQYF.

This clonotype was seen repeatedly, ten times or more. The V call is TRBV28, the J call TRBJ2-3; D tentatively reads TRBD1 or TRBD2 (5 bases each). Germline values: CDR1 MDHEN, CDR2 SYDVKM. Trimming removed 6 bases from V and 2 bases from J, with 12 bases in between. The CDR3 extends over 14 amino acids. Here the CDR3 DNA reads TGTGCCAGCAGCTCGGGGCAGGACACAGATACGCAGTATTTT. Protein: CASSSGQDTDTQYF. Full variable domain (remainder filled in from reference TRBV28 and TRBJ2-3): DVKVTQSSRYLVKRTGEKVFLECVQDMDHENMFWYRQDPGLGLRLIYFSYDVKMKEKGDIPEGYSVSREKKERFSLILESASTNQTSMYLCASSSGQDTDTQYFGPGTRLTVL.

With respect to this clonotype: Just one base apart from a much larger clone, this may be a read error. The V gene is TRBV2, the J gene TRBJ1-1; D not resolved. Germline values: CDR1 SNHLY, CDR2 FYNNEI. This CDR3 region has 13 residues. The V gene lost 7 bases and the J gene lost 1 base, with 10 bases spanning the gap. The DNA for the CDR3 is TGTGCCAGCACTATAAGACAGAACACTGAAGCTTTCTTT. It codes for CASTIRQNTEAFF.

V gene TRBV5-5 combines with J gene TRBJ1-1, with D maybe TRBD1 (5 bases). CDR3 size: 17 residues. Germline V CDR1 and CDR2: SGHKS, YYEKEE (reference sequence). V was clipped by 1 base and J by 2 bases, with 18 bases between them. This CDR3 reads CASSLNAGAVLNTEAFF. In nucleotides, the CDR3 is TGTGCCAGCAGCTTGAATGCCGGGGCCGTACTTAACACTGAAGCTTTCTTT.